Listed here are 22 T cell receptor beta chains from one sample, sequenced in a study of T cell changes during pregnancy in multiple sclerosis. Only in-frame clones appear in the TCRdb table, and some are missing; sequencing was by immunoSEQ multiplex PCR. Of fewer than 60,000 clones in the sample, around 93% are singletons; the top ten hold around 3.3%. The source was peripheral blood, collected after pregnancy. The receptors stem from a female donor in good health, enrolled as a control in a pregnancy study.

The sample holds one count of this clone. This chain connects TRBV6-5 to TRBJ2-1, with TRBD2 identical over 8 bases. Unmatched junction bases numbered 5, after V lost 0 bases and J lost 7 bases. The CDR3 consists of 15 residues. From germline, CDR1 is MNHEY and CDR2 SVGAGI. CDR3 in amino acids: CASSYSAGRVNEQFF. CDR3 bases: TGTGCCAGCAGTTACTCAGCCGGGAGGGTGAATGAGCAGTTCTTC.

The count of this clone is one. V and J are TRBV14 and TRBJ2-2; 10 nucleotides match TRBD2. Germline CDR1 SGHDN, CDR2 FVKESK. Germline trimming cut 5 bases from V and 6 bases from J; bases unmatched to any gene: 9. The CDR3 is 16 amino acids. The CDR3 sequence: CASSSSLAGEPGELFF. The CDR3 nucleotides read TGTGCCAGCAGCTCCTCGCTAGCGGGGGAACCCGGGGAGCTGTTTTTT.

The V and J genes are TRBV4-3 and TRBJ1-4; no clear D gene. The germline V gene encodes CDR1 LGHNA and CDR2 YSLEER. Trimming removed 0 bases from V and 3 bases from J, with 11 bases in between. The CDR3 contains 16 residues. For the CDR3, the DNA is TGCGCCAGCAGCCAAGAATTGGCCTCCGCTAATGAAAAACTGTTTTTT. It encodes CASSQELASANEKLFF.

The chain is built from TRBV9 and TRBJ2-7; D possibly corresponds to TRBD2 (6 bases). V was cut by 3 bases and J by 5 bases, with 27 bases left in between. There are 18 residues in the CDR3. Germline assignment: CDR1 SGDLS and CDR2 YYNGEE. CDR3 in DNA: TGTGCCAGCAGCGCGGGCCCCCAAGGAGGGGTAAAGGACGACGAGCAGTACTTC. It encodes CASSAGPQGGVKDDEQYF.

The CDR3: CATSRDRGLAISSNTGELFF. CDR3 in DNA: TGTGCCACCAGCAGAGATAGGGGACTAGCGATAAGCTCGAACACCGGGGAGCTGTTTTTT. This chain joins TRBV15 and TRBJ2-2; 10 nucleotides match TRBD2. The V segment lost 0 bases and the J segment 0 bases; nucleotides outside the gene matches: 10. The CDR3 runs 20 residues. Germline lookup yields CDR1 LNHNV and CDR2 YYDKDF (reference sequence).

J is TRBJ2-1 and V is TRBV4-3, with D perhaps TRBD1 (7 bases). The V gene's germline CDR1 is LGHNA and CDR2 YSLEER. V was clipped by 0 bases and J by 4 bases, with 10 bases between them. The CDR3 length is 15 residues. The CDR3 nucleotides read TGCGCCAGCAGCCAAGAACCAGGGGGGTACAATGAGCAGTTCTTC. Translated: CASSQEPGGYNEQFF.

Written as DNA, the CDR3 is TGCAGTGCCACCTCAGCCTACGAGCAGTACTTC. Amino acids: CSATSAYEQYF. The genes are TRBV20-1 and TRBJ2-7, with D hard to call. The V gene's germline CDR1 is DFQATT and CDR2 SNEGSKA (reference sequence). With 6 bases removed from V and 2 bases from J, the gap between germline ends came to 8 bases. This CDR3 contains 11 residues.

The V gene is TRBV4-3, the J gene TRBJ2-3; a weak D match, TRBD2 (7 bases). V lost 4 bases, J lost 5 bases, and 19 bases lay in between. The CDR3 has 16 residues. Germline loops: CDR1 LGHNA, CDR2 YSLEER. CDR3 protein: CASSPHRGGAQDTQYF. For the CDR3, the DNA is TGCGCCAGCAGCCCCCACCGAGGGGGGGCCCAAGATACGCAGTATTTT.

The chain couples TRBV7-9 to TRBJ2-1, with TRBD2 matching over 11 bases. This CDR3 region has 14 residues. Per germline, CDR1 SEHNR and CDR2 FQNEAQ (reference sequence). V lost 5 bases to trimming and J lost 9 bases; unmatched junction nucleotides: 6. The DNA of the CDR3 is TGTGCCAGCAGCACGAGTGGACTAGCGGGTGAGCAGTTCTTC. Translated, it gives CASSTSGLAGEQFF.

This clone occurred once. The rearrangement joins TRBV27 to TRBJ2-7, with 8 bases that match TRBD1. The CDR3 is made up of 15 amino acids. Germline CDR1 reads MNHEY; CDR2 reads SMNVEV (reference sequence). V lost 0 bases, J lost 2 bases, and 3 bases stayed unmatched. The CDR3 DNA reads TGTGCCAGCAGTTTATCCCAACAGGGGGCCTACGAGCAGTACTTC. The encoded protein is CASSLSQQGAYEQYF.

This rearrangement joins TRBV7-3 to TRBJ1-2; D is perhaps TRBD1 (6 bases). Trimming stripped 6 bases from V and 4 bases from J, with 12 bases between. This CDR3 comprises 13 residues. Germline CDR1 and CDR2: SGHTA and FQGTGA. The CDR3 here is CASSAGVGYGYTF. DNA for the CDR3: TGTGCCAGCAGTGCAGGGGTCGGCTATGGCTACACCTTC. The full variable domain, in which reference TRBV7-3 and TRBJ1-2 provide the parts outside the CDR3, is GAGVSQTPSNKVTEKGKYVELRCDPISGHTALYWYRQSLGQGPEFLIYFQGTGAADDSGLPNDRFFAVRPEGSVSTLKIQRTERGDSAVYLCASSAGVGYGYTFGSGTRLTVV.

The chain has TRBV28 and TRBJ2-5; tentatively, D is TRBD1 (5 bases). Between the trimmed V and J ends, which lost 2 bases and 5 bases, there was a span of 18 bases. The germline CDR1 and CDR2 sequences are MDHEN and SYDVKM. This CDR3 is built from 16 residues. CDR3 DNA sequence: TGTGCCAGCAGTTTAGCAGGGTTGGCCTTGGTGGAGACCCAGTACTTC. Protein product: CASSLAGLALVETQYF.

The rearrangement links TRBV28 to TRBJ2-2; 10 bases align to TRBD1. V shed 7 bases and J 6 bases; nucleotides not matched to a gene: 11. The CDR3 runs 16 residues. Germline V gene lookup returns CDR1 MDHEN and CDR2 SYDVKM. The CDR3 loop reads CASKDLPGQGPGELFF. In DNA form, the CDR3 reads TGTGCCAGCAAGGACCTCCCGGGACAGGGGCCCGGGGAGCTGTTTTTT.

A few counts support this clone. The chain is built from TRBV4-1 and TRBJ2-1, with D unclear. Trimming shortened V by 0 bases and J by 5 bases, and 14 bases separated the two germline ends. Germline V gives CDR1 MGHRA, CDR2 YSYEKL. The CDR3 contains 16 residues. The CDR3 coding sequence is TGCGCCAGCAGCCAAGATACCATATCTAGAAACAATGAGCAGTTCTTC. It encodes CASSQDTISRNNEQFF.

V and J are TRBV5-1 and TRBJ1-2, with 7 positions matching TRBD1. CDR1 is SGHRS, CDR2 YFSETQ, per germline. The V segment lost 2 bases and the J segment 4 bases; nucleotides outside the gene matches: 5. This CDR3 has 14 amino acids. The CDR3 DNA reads TGCGCCAGCAGCTTAAGGACAGGTTCCTATGGCTACACCTTC. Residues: CASSLRTGSYGYTF.

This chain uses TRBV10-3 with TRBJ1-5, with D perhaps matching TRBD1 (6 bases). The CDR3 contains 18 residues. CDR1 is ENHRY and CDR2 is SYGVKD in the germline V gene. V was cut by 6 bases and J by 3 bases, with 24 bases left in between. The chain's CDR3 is CAISQGTRDPTSNQPQHF. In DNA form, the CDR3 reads TGTGCCATCAGCCAGGGGACAAGGGATCCCACTTCCAATCAGCCCCAGCATTTT.

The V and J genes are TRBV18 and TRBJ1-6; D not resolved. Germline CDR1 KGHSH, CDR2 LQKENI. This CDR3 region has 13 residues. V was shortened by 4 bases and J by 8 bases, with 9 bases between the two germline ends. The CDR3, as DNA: TGTGCCAGCTCACTTAAAACTGATTCACCCCTCCACTTT. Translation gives CASSLKTDSPLHF.

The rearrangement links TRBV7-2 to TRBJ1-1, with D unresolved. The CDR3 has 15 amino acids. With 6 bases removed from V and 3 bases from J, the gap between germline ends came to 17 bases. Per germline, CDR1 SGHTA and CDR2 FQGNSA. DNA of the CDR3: TGTGCCAGCAGTGGACTGAAGGAGGTTTACACTGAAGCTTTCTTT. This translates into CASSGLKEVYTEAFF.

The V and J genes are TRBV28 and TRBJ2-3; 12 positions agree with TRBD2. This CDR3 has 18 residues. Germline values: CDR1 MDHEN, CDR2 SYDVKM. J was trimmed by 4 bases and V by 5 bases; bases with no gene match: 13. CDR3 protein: CASSRTSGRSFRADTQYF. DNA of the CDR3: TGTGCCAGCAGTAGAACTAGCGGGAGGTCCTTCAGGGCAGATACGCAGTATTTT.

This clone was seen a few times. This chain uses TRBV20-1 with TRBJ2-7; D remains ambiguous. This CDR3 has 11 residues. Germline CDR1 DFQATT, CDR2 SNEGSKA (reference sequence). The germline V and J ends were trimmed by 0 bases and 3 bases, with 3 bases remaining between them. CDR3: CSARDGYEQYF. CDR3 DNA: TGCAGTGCTAGAGACGGCTACGAGCAGTACTTC.

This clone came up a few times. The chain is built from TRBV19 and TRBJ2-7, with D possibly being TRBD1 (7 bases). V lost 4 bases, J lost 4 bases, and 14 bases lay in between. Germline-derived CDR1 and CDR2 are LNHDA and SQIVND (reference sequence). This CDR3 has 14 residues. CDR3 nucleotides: TGTGCCAGTAGTACCCAGACAGGGACTTACGAGCAGTACTTC. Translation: CASSTQTGTYEQYF.

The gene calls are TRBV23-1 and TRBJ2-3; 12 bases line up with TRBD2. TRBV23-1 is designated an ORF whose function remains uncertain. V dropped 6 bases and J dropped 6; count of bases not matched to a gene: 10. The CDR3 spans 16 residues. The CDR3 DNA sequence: TGCGCCAGCAGCCGAGGGCTAGCGGGGGGGAGGGATACGCAGTATTTT. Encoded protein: CASSRGLAGGRDTQYF.